The 28 T cell receptor beta chains in this list originate from one sample, sequenced in a study of blood T cell repertoires in COVID-19. The method was immunoSEQ multiplex PCR; TCRdb's version includes in-frame clones alone and lacks a portion of them. The table includes approximately 500,000 clones, over 75% detected once. The sequenced sample consisted of PBMCs or T cells enriched from blood (not recorded which). Receptor source: a woman between 35 and 50 years old who had recovered from COVID-19.

The chain joins TRBV7-9 to TRBJ1-5; TRBD1 matches at 9 bases. With V trimmed by 8 bases and J by 5 bases, 4 bases remained unmatched. The CDR3 contains 13 residues. Germline V CDR1 and CDR2: SEHNR, FQNEAQ (reference sequence). The CDR3 region is CASQQGAHQPQHF. CDR3 bases: TGTGCCAGCCAACAGGGGGCTCATCAGCCCCAGCATTTT.

This rearrangement joins TRBV5-6 to TRBJ2-7; possible D gene TRBD1, 6 bases. The length of the CDR3 is 15 residues. V was trimmed by 3 bases and J by 3 bases, leaving 16 bases between them. Germline V CDR1 and CDR2: SGHDT, YYEEEE. This chain's CDR3 is CASSSRQEIYYEQYF. CDR3 bases: TGTGCCAGCAGCTCCCGACAGGAAATCTACTACGAGCAGTACTTC. Full variable domain (missing parts from reference TRBV5-6 and TRBJ2-7): DAGVTQSPTHLIKTRGQQVTLRCSPKSGHDTVSWYQQALGQGPQFIFQYYEEEERQRGNFPDRFSGHQFPNYSSELNVNALLLGDSALYLCASSSRQEIYYEQYFGPGTRLTVT.

The V call is TRBV5-1, the J call TRBJ1-6; perhaps TRBD1 as D (6 bases). Germline V gene data show CDR1 as SGHRS and CDR2 as YFSETQ. This CDR3 is 14 amino acids long. The V end lost 3 bases, the J end lost 6 bases, and 10 bases lay between the germline ends. DNA for the CDR3: TGCGCCAGCAGCTCGGACAGACTTAATTCACCCCTCCACTTT. As protein: CASSSDRLNSPLHF.

This clone was seen only once. The gene calls are TRBV25-1 and TRBJ2-7, with TRBD1 matching over 7 bases. Germline V CDR1 and CDR2: MGHDK, SYGVNS. V was pared by 4 bases and J by 2 bases, with 2 bases of the junction left unmatched. The CDR3 spans 13 residues. DNA of the CDR3: TGTGCCAGCAGTGTAACAGGGGCCTACGAGCAGTACTTC. Protein: CASSVTGAYEQYF.

The chain has TRBV20-1 and TRBJ2-7; weak D call: TRBD1 (6 bases). V lost 3 bases, J lost 3 bases, and 21 bases lay in between. The CDR3 length is 16 residues. Germline V gene lookup returns CDR1 DFQATT and CDR2 SNEGSKA (reference sequence). CDR3 bases: TGCAGTGCTAGTCTCCTCTACAGGGATGGGTACTACGAGCAGTACTTC. This gives the protein CSASLLYRDGYYEQYF.

This clone was seen only once. This rearrangement joins TRBV5-1 to TRBJ2-1; the D gene is possibly TRBD1 (6 bases). This CDR3 comprises 16 residues. In germline, CDR1 is SGHRS, CDR2 YFSETQ. Trimming pared 4 bases from V and 0 bases from J, leaving 14 bases between. The CDR3 sequence: CASSRDTSSSYNEQFF. The CDR3 region has the DNA TGCGCCAGCAGCCGGGACACCTCGAGCTCCTACAATGAGCAGTTCTTC.

The chain links TRBV4-3 to TRBJ1-2; D is unresolved. Trimming took off 4 bases at V and 2 bases at J, with 17 bases between the two ends. Germline assignment: CDR1 LGHNA and CDR2 YSLEER. This CDR3 contains 16 residues. For the CDR3, the DNA is TGCGCCAGCAGCCCCCGAGGGAGAGATTTCAACTATGGCTACACCTTC. Its translation is CASSPRGRDFNYGYTF.

This rearrangement joins TRBV7-9 to TRBJ2-1; 10 nucleotides agree with TRBD2. Germline values: CDR1 SEHNR, CDR2 FQNEAQ (reference sequence). The ends lost 3 bases at V and 8 bases at J; junction bases unmatched: 13. The length of the CDR3 is 17 residues. CDR3 DNA: TGTGCCAGCAGCTTTGTCCGCGAGCTAGCGGGAGTGCATGAGCAGTTCTTC. Amino acids: CASSFVRELAGVHEQFF.

This clone came up a few times. The same CDR3 arises from other DNA sequences in this sample as well. The CDR3 sequence: CASSIGGSGNTIYF. For the CDR3, the DNA is TGTGCCAGTAGTATCGGGGGCTCTGGAAACACCATATATTTT. This chain joins TRBV19 and TRBJ1-3; tentative D call: TRBD1 (5 bases). V lost 3 bases, J lost 0 bases, and 6 bases lay in between. The germline V gene has CDR1 LNHDA and CDR2 SQIVND (reference sequence). The CDR3 has 14 residues.

As to this clone: The same CDR3 also results from other DNA sequences found in this sample. This rearrangement joins TRBV5-1 to TRBJ1-1; weak D call: TRBD1 (6 bases). Per germline, CDR1 SGHRS and CDR2 YFSETQ. The CDR3 has 14 amino acids. Trimming pared 1 base from V and 1 base from J, leaving 8 bases between. Here the CDR3 reads CASSLLQGNTEAFF. The CDR3 nucleotides read TGCGCCAGCAGCTTGCTACAGGGGAACACTGAAGCTTTCTTT. The full variable domain, its missing parts supplied by reference TRBV5-1 and TRBJ1-1, is KAGVTQTPRYLIKTRGQQVTLSCSPISGHRSVSWYQQTPGQGLQFLFEYFSETQRNKGNFPGRFSGRQFSNSRSEMNVSTLELGDSALYLCASSLLQGNTEAFFGQGTRLTVV.

The chain carries TRBV7-9 and TRBJ1-1; D uncertain. Germline V gives CDR1 SEHNR, CDR2 FQNEAQ (reference sequence). The CDR3 runs 13 residues. V lost 5 bases and J 2 bases, leaving 9 bases between the germline ends. The CDR3 spells CASSPMANTEAFF. The CDR3, as DNA: TGTGCCAGCAGCCCCATGGCAAACACTGAAGCTTTCTTT.

This chain uses TRBV11-2 with TRBJ2-1; 12 bases match TRBD2. The CDR3 is made up of 16 amino acids. The V segment lost 8 bases and the J segment 4 bases; nucleotides outside the gene matches: 9. Germline-derived CDR1 and CDR2 are SGHAT and FQNNGV. DNA for the CDR3: TGTGCCAGCGCCTCTAGCGGGAGGGCCCTTTACAATGAGCAGTTCTTC. Translation gives CASASSGRALYNEQFF.

This clone showed up just once. The V call is TRBV11-3, the J call TRBJ2-2, with 9 bases aligning to TRBD1. With V trimmed by 3 bases and J by 6 bases, 8 bases remained unmatched. Germline CDR1 reads SGHNT; CDR2 reads YENEEA. The CDR3 runs 16 residues. This chain's CDR3 is CASSLDRGEGAGELFF. In DNA, the CDR3 is TGTGCCAGCAGCTTGGACAGGGGAGAAGGGGCCGGGGAGCTGTTTTTT.

This chain joins TRBV5-4 and TRBJ1-1; TRBD1 is a possible D gene (5 bases). The CDR3 covers 14 residues. With 1 base removed from V and 0 bases from J, the gap between germline ends came to 7 bases. Germline V CDR1 and CDR2: SGHNT, YYREEE (reference sequence). CDR3 in amino acids: CASSLNRLNTEAFF. CDR3 in DNA: TGTGCCAGCAGCTTGAACAGGTTGAACACTGAAGCTTTCTTT.

This clone was seen just once. This chain links TRBV7-9 with TRBJ1-2, with D maybe TRBD1 (5 bases). V was cut by 5 bases and J by 8 bases, with 12 bases left in between. This CDR3 is 12 amino acids long. In germline, CDR1 is SEHNR, CDR2 FQNEAQ (reference sequence). The CDR3 DNA sequence: TGTGCCAGCAGCATACAGGCGAGGGGCTACACCTTC. Its protein is CASSIQARGYTF.

The chain combines TRBV7-9 with TRBJ1-1; possible D gene TRBD1, 5 bases. Trimming removed 5 bases from V and 4 bases from J, with 14 bases in between. The CDR3 length is 14 residues. In germline, CDR1 is SEHNR, CDR2 FQNEAQ (reference sequence). CDR3 amino acids: CASSVTNGGTEAFF. CDR3 in DNA: TGTGCCAGCAGCGTTACAAACGGGGGCACTGAAGCTTTCTTT. Drawing the rest from reference TRBV7-9 and TRBJ1-1, the complete variable domain is DTGVSQNPRHKITKRGQNVTFRCDPISEHNRLYWYRQTLGQGPEFLTYFQNEAQLEKSRLLSDRFSAERPKGSFSTLEIQRTEQGDSAMYLCASSVTNGGTEAFFGQGTRLTVV.

V is TRBV7-9 and J is TRBJ1-1, with D uncertain. CDR3 size: 13 residues. V was cut by 5 bases and J by 2 bases, with 9 bases left in between. In germline, CDR1 is SEHNR, CDR2 FQNEAQ (reference sequence). The DNA for the CDR3 is TGTGCCAGCAGCCCGGGTGGAAACACTGAAGCTTTCTTT. Translating gives CASSPGGNTEAFF.

The V call is TRBV7-9, the J call TRBJ2-3; D possibly corresponds to TRBD2 (6 bases). The CDR3 is made up of 15 amino acids. Germline V gene data show CDR1 as SEHNR and CDR2 as FQNEAQ (reference sequence). Trimming removed 3 bases from V and 0 bases from J, with 10 bases in between. As DNA, the CDR3 is TGTGCCAGCAGCTTTTGGGACTTTAGCACAGATACGCAGTATTTT. This codes for CASSFWDFSTDTQYF. Supplemented by reference TRBV7-9 and TRBJ2-3, the full variable domain reads DTGVSQNPRHKITKRGQNVTFRCDPISEHNRLYWYRQTLGQGPEFLTYFQNEAQLEKSRLLSDRFSAERPKGSFSTLEIQRTEQGDSAMYLCASSFWDFSTDTQYFGPGTRLTVL.

V gene TRBV19 combines with J gene TRBJ2-7; 8 positions agree with TRBD1. This CDR3 spans 14 amino acids. Trimming cost V 9 bases and J 4 bases; bases outside gene matches: 11. Germline V gives CDR1 LNHDA, CDR2 SQIVND (reference sequence). The CDR3 here is CARFPAQGAYEQYF. As DNA, the CDR3 is TGTGCCAGGTTCCCCGCGCAGGGGGCGTACGAGCAGTACTTC.

The J gene is TRBJ2-1, the V gene TRBV5-5; 13 nucleotides align to TRBD2. V was pared by 3 bases and J by 9 bases, with 9 bases of the junction left unmatched. The CDR3 is 16 amino acids. The germline gives CDR1 SGHKS, CDR2 YYEKEE (reference sequence). This chain's CDR3 is CASSSLWTSGSPEQFF. In DNA form, the CDR3 reads TGTGCCAGCAGCTCACTCTGGACTAGCGGGAGTCCTGAGCAGTTCTTC.

The chain has TRBV4-2 and TRBJ2-5; 7 positions match TRBD2. Unmatched junction bases numbered 2, after V lost 0 bases and J lost 1 base. The germline gives CDR1 LGHNA, CDR2 YNFKEQ. This CDR3 region has 15 residues. CDR3 nucleotide sequence: TGTGCCAGCAGCCAAGATGGGACTACCCAAGAGACCCAGTACTTC. It translates to CASSQDGTTQETQYF.

This sequence joins TRBV14 and TRBJ2-7; D is possibly TRBD1 (6 bases). V was trimmed by 3 bases and J by 5 bases, leaving 20 bases between them. Germline lookup yields CDR1 SGHDN and CDR2 FVKESK. This CDR3 has 16 amino acids. The CDR3 sequence is CASSQTTQGILHEQYF. In DNA form, the CDR3 reads TGTGCCAGCAGCCAGACAACGCAGGGGATCTTGCACGAGCAGTACTTC.

This rearrangement joins TRBV5-1 to TRBJ2-7; the match to TRBD1 covers 9 bases. Germline values: CDR1 SGHRS, CDR2 YFSETQ. V lost 0 bases and J lost 3; bases outside the gene matches: 4. The length of the CDR3 is 15 residues. The CDR3 reads CASSLGGTGLYEQYF. CDR3 sequence (DNA): TGCGCCAGCAGCTTGGGCGGGACAGGGCTCTACGAGCAGTACTTC.

The chain joins TRBV5-8 to TRBJ2-3; 8 nucleotides agree with TRBD1. The CDR3 is made up of 15 amino acids. V was clipped by 1 base and J by 6 bases; unmatched bases: 7. Germline V gene data show CDR1 as SGHTS and CDR2 as YDEGEE. CDR3 coding DNA: TGTGCCAGCAGCTTGAACGGACAGGGTTTGGATACGCAGTATTTT. It is translated as CASSLNGQGLDTQYF.

The V call is TRBV27, the J call TRBJ1-6, with TRBD1 matching over 10 bases. The V gene end was trimmed by 7 bases and the J gene end by 6 bases; junction bases not matched to a gene: 6. Germline loops: CDR1 MNHEY, CDR2 SMNVEV (reference sequence). The CDR3 runs 15 residues. The chain's CDR3 is CASNPGTGANSPLHF. CDR3 in DNA: TGTGCCAGCAACCCCGGGACAGGGGCTAATTCACCCCTCCACTTT.

Written as DNA, the CDR3 is TGTGCCAGCAGCGACACGGGAGGGATCACTAGCCGTAGCTACAATGAGCAGTTCTTC. This gives the protein CASSDTGGITSRSYNEQFF. This chain joins TRBV7-9 and TRBJ2-1; TRBD2 matches at 8 bases. The CDR3 extends over 19 amino acids. Germline CDR1 reads SEHNR; CDR2 reads FQNEAQ (reference sequence). The V segment lost 5 bases and the J segment 3 bases; nucleotides outside the gene matches: 18.

The CDR3 DNA reads as TGTGCCAGCAGCTTAGCCCTTTTAAGGCTAGCGGAAGAGACCCAGTACTTC. Protein: CASSLALLRLAEETQYF. The chain carries TRBV7-8 and TRBJ2-5; 7 positions agree with TRBD2. After removal of 0 bases from V and 3 bases from J, the junction contained 10 bases not matched to a gene. CDR1 and CDR2 from the germline V gene are SGHVS and FQNEAQ. The CDR3 contains 17 residues.

The CDR3 sequence: CASSLARAGEETQYF. DNA for the CDR3: TGTGCCAGCAGCTTAGCGAGGGCGGGGGAAGAGACCCAGTACTTC. V and J are TRBV7-9 and TRBJ2-5; 7 bases map to TRBD2. Germline CDR1 reads SEHNR; CDR2 reads FQNEAQ (reference sequence). V was pared by 0 bases and J by 3 bases, with 4 bases of the junction left unmatched. The CDR3 runs to 15 residues.